Listed below are T cell receptor beta chains from one sample, sequenced in a study of post-analysis software for immune sequencing data. TCRdb used MiXCR to reprocess the PCR reads, holding one entry per CDR3 protein. The sample consists of about 760,000 distinct CDR3 sequences, about 32% of them appearing once. Sequencing used blood. Every receptor here comes from a girl aged 5 to 17 with multiple sclerosis. Both conserved end residues are part of each CDR3. A D gene is named only where the DNA matches it firmly. Clone size is stated in some rows and not others, as once, few, many or a class when expanded.

J gene | V gene | D gene | clone size | CDR3 protein | CDR3 DNA
TRBJ2-7 | TRBV10-3 | . | . | CAIRPSVGEQYF | TGTGCCATCAGACCTAGCGTTGGCGAGCAGTACTTC
TRBJ2-5 | TRBV15 | . | . | CATSNQGIQETQYF | TGTGCCACCAGCAACCAGGGAATCCAAGAGACCCAGTACTTC
TRBJ2-3 | TRBV7-2 | . | . | CASSWTESDTQYF | TGTGCCAGCAGCTGGACTGAGTCAGATACGCAGTATTTT
TRBJ1-4 | TRBV20-1 | . | . | CSASAAEHEKLFF | TGCAGTGCTAGTGCGGCCGAGCATGAAAAACTGTTTTTT
TRBJ2-5 | TRBV20-1 | TRBD1 | . | CSARAWGTGGAGETQYF | TGCAGTGCTAGAGCTTGGGGGACAGGGGGCGCAGGAGAGACCCAGTACTTC
TRBJ2-1 | TRBV10-3 | TRBD1 | few | CAISVLKGAKDEQFF | TGTGCCATCAGTGTTCTTAAGGGGGCGAAGGATGAGCAGTTCTTC
TRBJ2-1 | TRBV29-1 | TRBD1 | few | CSVEDPTGYNEQFF | TGCAGCGTTGAAGATCCGACAGGGTACAATGAGCAGTTCTTC
TRBJ2-1 | TRBV5-1 | TRBD2 | . | CASSFGGGSSYNEQFF | TGCGCCAGCAGCTTTGGGGGGGGGAGCTCCTACAATGAGCAGTTCTTC
TRBJ1-1 | TRBV11-1 | . | few | CASSRFTEAFF | TGTGCCTCATCCAGGTTCACTGAAGCTTTCTTT
TRBJ2-3 | TRBV10-1 | . | few | CASSTRGGGLMDTQYF | TGCGCCAGCAGTACGAGAGGTGGGGGTTTAATGGATACGCAGTATTTT
TRBJ2-5 | TRBV24-1 | . | few | CATRPMTGRQETQYF | TGTGCCACCAGGCCTATGACAGGGAGGCAAGAGACCCAGTACTTC
TRBJ2-7 | TRBV7-2 | TRBD2 | . | CASSLTSVYEQYF | TGTGCCAGCAGCTTAACTAGCGTCTACGAGCAGTACTTC
TRBJ2-5 | TRBV5-5 | TRBD2 | few | CASIPSPSGGSYQETQYF | TGTGCCAGCATCCCGTCCCCTAGCGGGGGCTCGTACCAAGAGACCCAGTACTTC
TRBJ2-3 | TRBV7-9 | . | few | CASSFPLGRVDTDTQYF | TGTGCCAGCAGCTTTCCTCTAGGTAGAGTTGATACAGATACGCAGTATTTT